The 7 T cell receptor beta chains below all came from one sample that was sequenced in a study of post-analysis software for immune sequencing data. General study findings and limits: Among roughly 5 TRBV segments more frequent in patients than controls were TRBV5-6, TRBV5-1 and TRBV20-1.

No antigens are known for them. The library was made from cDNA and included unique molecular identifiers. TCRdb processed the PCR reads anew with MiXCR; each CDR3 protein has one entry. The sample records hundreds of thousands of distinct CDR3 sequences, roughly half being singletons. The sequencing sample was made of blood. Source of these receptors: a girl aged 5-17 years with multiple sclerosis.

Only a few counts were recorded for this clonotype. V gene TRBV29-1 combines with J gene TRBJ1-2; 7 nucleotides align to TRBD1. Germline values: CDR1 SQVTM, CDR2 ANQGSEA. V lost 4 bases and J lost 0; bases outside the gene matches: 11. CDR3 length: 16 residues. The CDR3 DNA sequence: TGCAGCGTTGGTGCGCTCGGACAGGACTCTAACTATGGCTACACCTTC. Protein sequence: CSVGALGQDSNYGYTF.

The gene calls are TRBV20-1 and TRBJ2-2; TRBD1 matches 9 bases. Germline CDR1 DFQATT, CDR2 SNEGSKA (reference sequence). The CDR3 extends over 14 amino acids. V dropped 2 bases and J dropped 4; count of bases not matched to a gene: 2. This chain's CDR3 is CSARRTGATGELFF. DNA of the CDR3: TGCAGTGCTAGAAGGACAGGGGCCACCGGGGAGCTGTTTTTT.

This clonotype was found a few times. CDR3 in amino acids: CATSRVVGTGGDGYTF. CDR3 sequence (DNA): TGTGCCACCAGCAGAGTGGTCGGGACAGGGGGCGATGGCTACACCTTC. The rearrangement uses TRBV15 and TRBJ1-2, with TRBD1 identical over 12 bases. The ends lost 1 base at V and 6 bases at J; junction bases unmatched: 6. This CDR3 comprises 16 residues. CDR1 and CDR2 (germline): LNHNV, YYDKDF (reference sequence).

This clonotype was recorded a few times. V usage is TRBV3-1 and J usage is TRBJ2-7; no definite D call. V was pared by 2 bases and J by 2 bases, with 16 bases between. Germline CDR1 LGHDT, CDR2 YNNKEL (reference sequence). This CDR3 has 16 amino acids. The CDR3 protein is CASSQLFSVQPYEQYF. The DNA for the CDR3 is TGTGCCAGCAGCCAATTGTTCTCCGTACAACCCTACGAGCAGTACTTC.

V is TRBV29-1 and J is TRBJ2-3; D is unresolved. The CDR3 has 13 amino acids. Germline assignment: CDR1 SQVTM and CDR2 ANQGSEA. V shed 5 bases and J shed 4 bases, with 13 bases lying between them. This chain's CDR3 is CSVCPTAADTQYF. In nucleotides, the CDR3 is TGCAGCGTTTGCCCCACGGCGGCAGATACGCAGTATTTT.

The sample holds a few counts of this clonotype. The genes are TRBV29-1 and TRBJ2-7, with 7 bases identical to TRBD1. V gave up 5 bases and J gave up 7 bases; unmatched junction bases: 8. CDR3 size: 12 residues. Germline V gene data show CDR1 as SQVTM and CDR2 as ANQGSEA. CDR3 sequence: CSVRTGPWEQYF. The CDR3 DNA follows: TGCAGCGTTAGGACAGGTCCTTGGGAGCAGTACTTC.

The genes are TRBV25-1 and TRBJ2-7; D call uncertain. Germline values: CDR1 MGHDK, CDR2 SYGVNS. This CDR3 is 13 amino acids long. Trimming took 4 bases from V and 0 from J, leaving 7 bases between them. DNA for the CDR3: TGTGCCAGCAGTGGGGGATACTCCTACGAGCAGTACTTC. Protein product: CASSGGYSYEQYF.